The TCR beta chain described here comes from a study of cytomegalovirus exposure and HLA in healthy donors (dated by TCRdb to 2017 to 2019). Background on the whole study: In an earlier analysis of some 550 of the donors, 276 Gb of sequence data and about 110 million unique TCR beta sequences from roughly 180 million T cells were reported. In a later analysis, previously published TCR beta repertoires from 500 to 750 donors were re-analyzed and high-resolution HLA genotyping was added so that TCR occurrence patterns could be studied. Along with the approximately 650-subject first cohort, a separate validation cohort of roughly 110 different subjects was used. Every discovery cohort repertoire had been produced on one sequencing platform. Roughly 300 gigabases of sequencing data and approximately 92 million unique TCR sequences made up an early release that covered approximately 650 HLA-typed donors. Across 398 genotyped donors of the cohort, an average of roughly 230,000 unique TCR beta nucleotide sequences per donor were sequenced, and 15% to 20% of those sequences were non-productive. In the later analysis, no new phenotypic data were used to find candidate immune exposures; instead, reliance was placed on TCR beta sequences and their occurrence across donors. Using immunosequencing, the study profiled T cell repertoires from fewer than 700 subjects and related those repertoires to cytomegalovirus serostatus. Four or five DR-DQ haplotypes were handled as single units for association and clustering, since linkage in the cohort was strong. The aim of the study was to test whether cataloging public T cell receptors could identify signatures of past pathogen exposure. The genetic ancestry cluster associated with self-reported Caucasian donors included 70% to 85% of the 350 to 500 genotyped donors. HLA typing included class I and class II loci at four-digit resolution. To predict cytomegalovirus infection status, the study brought together high-throughput TCR immunosequencing, statistical association of individual TCRs with disease status, and machine learning. Typing coverage differed by locus: A, B, C, DRB1 and DQB1 were typed in roughly 629-630 donors, DQA1 in approximately 520, DPA1 in approximately 610, and DPB1 in roughly 470. In a later genetic analysis, genome-wide SNP genotypes for 398 of the 666 donors were used, and that subset was treated as a discovery cohort. An earlier analysis of some 500 of the donors used high-throughput TCR beta sequencing to judge whether each TCR beta V gene segment behaved as functional or pseudogenic. Alongside the repertoire data, information on donor age, sex, ethnicity and CMV serostatus was compiled.

The research as a whole found: In a later genetic analysis, fewer N-insertions in productive TCRs were reported among donors in an Asian-associated ancestry cluster than the roughly 700-donor mean. According to a later analysis, TCR association rates differed among HLA loci, with DRB1 alleles showing the most associated TCRs and HLA-C alleles showing the fewest. The study listed 150 to 200 TCR beta chains as associated with cytomegalovirus. Sequencing depth was assumed to be roughly uniform across donors in the presence/absence analyses, though that assumption may not hold. In vitro tests confirmed that a few of the cytomegalovirus-associated TCR beta chains recognize cytomegalovirus antigens. Because HLA typing was missing for some donors at each locus, association tests included only the typed subset. Most TCR sequences were seen in very few donors, while some public TCRs were found in many individuals. This cohort had only TCR beta chains sequenced, and the lack of alpha or paired-chain data limited which features could be detected. The only immune exposure information available for the cohort was CMV serostatus. The earlier analysis of 587 of the donors excluded 15 to 20 rarely observed V segments, including chromosome 9 orphons, because counts were too low. Correlated functional status among segregating V segments might be attributable to linkage disequilibrium, but an unknown experimental factor could not be ruled out. Specific HLA alleles were associated with more than 15,000 TCR beta sequences at a false discovery rate of 0.05 in a later analysis. Several of the top co-occurrence clusters appeared to be linked to parvovirus B19, influenza, CMV and Epstein-Barr virus, according to a later analysis. In a later genetic analysis, a missense DCLRE1C variant was associated with V-gene and J-gene trimming of TCR beta chains, and the association was replicated in an independent cohort. Broadly in line with IMGT annotations, most TCR beta V segments showed up in productive rearrangements about 87% or about 30% of the time in an earlier analysis of around 600 of the donors. The authors suggested that the approach could potentially be generalized to other disease states and immunological phenotypes. Some IMGT-functional V segments, including TRBV6-2 and TRBV6-3, could not be distinguished by the 87-base-pair reads and were therefore excluded. In both the original and validation cohorts, the classifier was reported to diagnose cytomegalovirus status with high specificity and sensitivity. A later analysis found that HLA-associated TCR beta chains were more clonally expanded and had lower generation probabilities than equally common non-associated chains. A cluster of highly shared sequence variants was judged likely to be a technical artifact of the sequencing pipeline. Assigning TCR associations to individual alleles was difficult when HLA alleles, especially DR and DQ, strongly co-occurred. A further reported finding was that TCR beta sequences accurately predicted the HLA-A and HLA-B alleles for most subjects in the first cohort. Most CMV-associated TCR beta chains appeared to be HLA-restricted in a later analysis, and the HLA associations seemed to be driven largely by CMV exposure.

Library creation used the immunoSEQ multiplex PCR assay. The multiplex PCR relied on a mix of 60 forward primers for TCR Vbeta segments and 13 reverse primers for TCR Jbeta segments. Amplification of the CDR3 region of rearranged TCR beta genes was performed with a multiplex PCR assay on genomic DNA. Amplified TCR beta libraries were sequenced as 87-base-pair reads on the Illumina HiSeq System. The study's own analysis went as follows. A later analysis counted tens of millions of unique TCR beta chains across the 600 to 850 repertoires, and some 12 million of these chains were shared by at least two donors. A nearest-neighbor algorithm error-corrected the raw reads and collapsed the reads into unique sequences, merging closely related sequences to remove PCR and sequencing errors. V, D and J gene segments were assigned by aligning CDR3 sequences to IMGT reference sequences. Each retained sequence needed at least a six-nucleotide match to both a V gene segment and a J gene segment. Rearrangements were classified as productive when the CDR3 lacked stop codons and remained in frame with V and J, and all other rearrangements were classified as non-productive. CDR3 was defined according to IMGT convention as the region running from the second conserved V-encoded cysteine to the conserved J-encoded phenylalanine. The earlier analysis of approximately 590 of the donors excluded any sequence lacking an unambiguous match to a single V gene segment. An earlier analysis of 587 of the donors classified V segments as functional when productive rearrangements were above 56.7% and as segregating when the standard deviation between donors was above 5%. A statistical classification framework was built to diagnose cytomegalovirus status from the catalog of TCR beta chain sequences. V and J gene assignment, in a later analysis, came from comparing TCR nucleotide sequences with IMGT/GENE-DB human TR gene sequences. In a later analysis, CDR3 sequences and most-parsimonious VDJ recombination scenarios were assigned using the TCRdist pipeline. A later analysis defined each TCR beta chain by its CDR3 amino acid sequence plus V-gene family, and excluded reads lacking a unique V-gene family. A later analysis removed 592 highly shared, low-generation-probability nucleotide sequences to deal with suspected cross-contamination and a sequencing artifact. In a later analysis, a clonal expansion index was calculated for each public chain from normalized within-repertoire ranks of inferred template counts. A later analysis computed generation probabilities with a VDJ recombination model fitted to out-of-frame rearrangements, and checked the results against IGoR. A later analysis scored TCR-TCR, TCR-HLA and TCR-CMV co-occurrence with hypergeometric tests, applying a repertoire-size bias correction to TCR pairs. A later analysis estimated false discovery rates by permuting HLA or CMV assignments 20 times. In a later analysis, co-occurring TCRs were grouped using DBSCAN, with TCRdist sequence similarity added in when clustering inside HLA-allele-positive subsets. Co-occurrence clustering excluded repertoires with fewer than 30,000 or more than 120,000 public chains, plus five with anomalous nucleotide sharing. Imported from immuneACCESS, the table was reduced by TCRdb to in-frame sequences with V and J called. These copies leave out some clones; in studies compared against another copy, an unresolved V gene accounts for under half, and the cause of the remainder is not known. Clonal size and the V and J genes are those of that table, whereas D and trimming came from the DNA. The sample includes 100,000 to 150,000 clones, with roughly 80% observed a single time. Roughly 11% of the sample goes to the ten largest clones.

Its CDR3 holds 16 amino acids, cysteine through phenylalanine. Of the read, only the CDR3 DNA is kept; its 48 bases are in frame from base 1. Taken from the germline V gene, the CDR1 and CDR2 loops are MGHRA and YSYEKL. V and J lose 2 bases and 0 bases, and a span of 11 bases separates them. As for this clone: The target of this receptor is not known. No base-level quality is on record; no much larger clone is a single base apart.

The cohort was made up of approximately 700 healthy bone marrow donors. Cohort members were all nominally healthy when sampled, although unrecorded immune exposures were likely present. The donor was CMV seropositive and was included in the group of 300 or so seropositive cohort members. Each donor provided a peripheral blood sample, and peripheral blood mononuclear cells were used for TCR beta sequencing. The Qiagen DNeasy Blood Extraction Kit was used to extract genomic DNA from the blood cell samples. This TCR came from a man aged 25 to 45 in good health and CMV-seropositive. The V and J segments used are TRBV4-1 and TRBJ2-1; TRBD2 might be the D gene, on 5 matching bases. The sample was PBMCs. The CDR3 is CASSQLRVSSYNEQFF. The nucleotide sequence is given as TGCGCCAGCAGCCAACTGAGGGTTAGCTCCTACAATGAGCAGTTCTTC.